Described below is a single T cell receptor (beta chain) sequence and its context. The antigen remains unidentified. The sample is drawn from a study of cytomegalovirus exposure and HLA in healthy donors. Study overall: Later, an analysis reported that the approximately 120 validation repertoires had used the same platform as the approximately 680 first-cohort repertoires.

The repertoire was sequenced with immunoSEQ multiplex PCR; TCRdb's copy has only in-frame clones and lacks some. Of about 200,000 clones in the sample, around 78% were seen once. Study results and limitations: Cytomegalovirus association was assigned to about 150 TCR beta chains.

Trimming left V 10 bases short and J 0 bases short, with 18 bases between. The V gene's germline CDR1 is MDHEN and CDR2 SYDVKM. The CDR3 sequence is 15 residues long. The TCR was taken from a woman younger than 30 in good health and CMV-seronegative. The gene calls are TRBV28 and TRBJ2-5; D may be TRBD2 (7 bases). The specimen sequenced was PBMCs. The CDR3 reads CATRGASGNQETQYF. The CDR3 DNA is TGTGCCACCCGGGGGGCTAGCGGCAACCAAGAGACCCAGTACTTC.